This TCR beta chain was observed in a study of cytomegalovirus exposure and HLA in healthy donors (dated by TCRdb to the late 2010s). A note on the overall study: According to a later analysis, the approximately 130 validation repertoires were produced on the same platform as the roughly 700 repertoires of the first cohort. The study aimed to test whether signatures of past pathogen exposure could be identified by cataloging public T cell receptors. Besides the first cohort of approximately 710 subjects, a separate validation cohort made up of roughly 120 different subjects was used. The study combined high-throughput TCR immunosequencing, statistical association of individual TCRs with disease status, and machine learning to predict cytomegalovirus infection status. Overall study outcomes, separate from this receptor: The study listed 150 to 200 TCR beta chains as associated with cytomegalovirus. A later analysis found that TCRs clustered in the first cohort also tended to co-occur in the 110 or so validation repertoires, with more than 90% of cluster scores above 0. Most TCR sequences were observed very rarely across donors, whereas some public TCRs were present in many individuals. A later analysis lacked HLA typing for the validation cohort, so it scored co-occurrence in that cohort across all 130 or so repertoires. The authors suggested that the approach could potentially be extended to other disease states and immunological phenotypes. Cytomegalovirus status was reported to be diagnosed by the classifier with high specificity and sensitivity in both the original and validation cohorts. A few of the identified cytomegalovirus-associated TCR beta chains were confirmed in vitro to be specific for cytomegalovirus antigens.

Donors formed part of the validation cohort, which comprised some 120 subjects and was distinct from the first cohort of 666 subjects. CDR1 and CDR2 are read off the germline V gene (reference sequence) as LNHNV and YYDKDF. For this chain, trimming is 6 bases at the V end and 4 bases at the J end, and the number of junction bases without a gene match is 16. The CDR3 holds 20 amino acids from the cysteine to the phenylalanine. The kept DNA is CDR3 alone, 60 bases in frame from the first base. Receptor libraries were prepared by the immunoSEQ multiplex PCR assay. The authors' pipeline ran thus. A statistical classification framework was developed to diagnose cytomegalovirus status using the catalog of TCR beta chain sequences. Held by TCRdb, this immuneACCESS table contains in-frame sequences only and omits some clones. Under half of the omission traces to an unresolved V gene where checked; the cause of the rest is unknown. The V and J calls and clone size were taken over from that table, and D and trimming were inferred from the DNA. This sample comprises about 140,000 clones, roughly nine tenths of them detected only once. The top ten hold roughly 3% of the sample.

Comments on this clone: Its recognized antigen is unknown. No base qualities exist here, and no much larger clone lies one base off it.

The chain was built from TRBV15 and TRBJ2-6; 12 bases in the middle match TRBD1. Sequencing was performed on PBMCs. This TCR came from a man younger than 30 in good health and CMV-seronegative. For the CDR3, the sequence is CATREVEPGQGAFGANVLTF. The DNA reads TGTGCCACCAGGGAGGTTGAGCCGGGACAGGGGGCGTTCGGGGCCAACGTCCTGACTTTC.